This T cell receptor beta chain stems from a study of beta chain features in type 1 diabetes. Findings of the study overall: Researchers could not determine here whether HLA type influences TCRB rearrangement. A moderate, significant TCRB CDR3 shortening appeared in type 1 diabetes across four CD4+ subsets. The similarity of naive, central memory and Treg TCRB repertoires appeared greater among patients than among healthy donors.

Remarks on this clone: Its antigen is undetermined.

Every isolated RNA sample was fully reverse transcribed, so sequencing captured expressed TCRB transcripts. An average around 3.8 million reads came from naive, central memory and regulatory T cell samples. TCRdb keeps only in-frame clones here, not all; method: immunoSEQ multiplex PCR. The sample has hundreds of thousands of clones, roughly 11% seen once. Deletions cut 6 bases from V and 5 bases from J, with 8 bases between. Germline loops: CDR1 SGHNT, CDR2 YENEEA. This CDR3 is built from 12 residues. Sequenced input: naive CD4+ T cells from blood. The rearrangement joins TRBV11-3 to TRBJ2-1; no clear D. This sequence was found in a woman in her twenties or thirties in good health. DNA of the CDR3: TGTGCCAGCAGTACCCTAAACAATGAGCAGTTCTTC. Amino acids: CASSTLNNEQFF.